Given below is one T cell receptor (beta chain) in context. Germline and junction disagree at one end, which may indicate a read error. This entry belongs to a study of cytomegalovirus exposure and HLA in healthy donors. Germline V gene lookup returns CDR1 SSHAT and CDR2 FNYEAQ (reference sequence). The CDR3 covers 17 residues. Both 60 Vbeta primers and 13 Jbeta primers went into the PCR. Data came from immunoSEQ multiplex PCR; TCRdb stores just in-frame clones and leaves some out. The sample has around 110,000 clones; 9% to 10% are singletons. The chain couples TRBV7-7 to TRBJ2-5; TRBD2 aligns across 15 bases. The source material was PBMCs. This receptor was identified in a man aged 25 to 40 in good health and CMV-seronegative. The CDR3 here is CASSQGLAGGLQETQYF. The CDR3 nucleotides are TGTGCTAGCAGTCAGGGACTAGCGGGAGGCTTACAAGAGACCCAGTACTTC.